Following are 26 T cell receptor beta chains from one sample sequenced in a study of identical twins. TCRdb called the 5' RACE reads again in MiXCR, with one record for every CDR3 protein. This table has 240,000 or so distinct CDR3 sequences, about 7.3% appearing once. This sample was also put to use in a study of yellow fever vaccine responses in identical twins.

The sequenced sample was memory (CD45RO+) T cells sorted from blood. The receptors here all came from a woman younger than 30 in good health.

This clonotype was counted many times. The rearrangement uses TRBV5-1 and TRBJ2-2, with D unresolved. This CDR3 spans 16 amino acids. V lost 0 bases and J 0 bases, leaving 9 bases between the germline ends. Germline CDR1 is SGHRS and CDR2 is YFSETQ. CDR3 nucleotide sequence: TGCGCCAGCAGCTTGGCCCCGGATCCGAACACCGGGGAGCTGTTTTTT. This translates into CASSLAPDPNTGELFF.

This clonotype was found many times. The V call is TRBV27, the J call TRBJ2-7, with 7 bases aligning to TRBD1. CDR3 length: 14 amino acids. Germline V gives CDR1 MNHEY, CDR2 SMNVEV (reference sequence). With V trimmed by 3 bases and J by 5 bases, 7 bases remained unmatched. The CDR3 coding sequence is TGTGCCAGCAGTTTCGGGCAGGGGGACAACGAGCAGTACTTC. This codes for CASSFGQGDNEQYF.

This chain connects TRBV12-3 or TRBV12-4 to TRBJ2-3; 7 bases line up with TRBD2. Trimming at V came to 11 bases and at J to 1 base, leaving 18 bases not matched to a gene. The CDR3 length is 17 residues. CDR3 loop: CACCYRWGAGRTDTQYF. CDR3 bases: TGTGCCTGCTGCTACCGTTGGGGAGCGGGGCGCACAGATACGCAGTATTTT.

The gene calls are TRBV7-9 and TRBJ2-5; 11 bases are shared with TRBD2. Germline CDR1 is SEHNR and CDR2 is FQNEAQ (reference sequence). V gave up 4 bases and J gave up 1 base; unmatched junction bases: 8. This CDR3 has 17 residues. CDR3 nucleotides: TGTGCCAGCAGCTCAAAACCGGGACTAGCGGTCCAAGAGACCCAGTACTTC. Its protein is CASSSKPGLAVQETQYF.

This clonotype was observed many times. This chain joins TRBV5-5 and TRBJ1-1; D not resolved. Trimming removed 0 bases at V and 12 bases at J, with 21 bases between. CDR3 size: 15 residues. Germline CDR1 and CDR2: SGHKS and YYEKEE (reference sequence). The CDR3 spells CASSLDLSPGRVSFF. The CDR3, as DNA: TGTGCCAGCAGCTTGGACCTCTCCCCTGGAAGAGTATCTTTCTTT.

This clonotype appeared a few times. The rearrangement uses TRBV7-2 and TRBJ2-1, with TRBD2 matching over 8 bases. Unmatched junction bases numbered 7, after V lost 3 bases and J lost 15 bases. Per germline, CDR1 SGHTA and CDR2 FQGNSA. This CDR3 is built from 12 residues. CDR3 residues: CASSFREGGGFF. The CDR3 coding sequence is TGTGCCAGCAGCTTCCGGGAGGGCGGGGGGTTCTTC.

The chain combines TRBV24-1 with TRBJ2-2; D may be TRBD2 (6 bases). This CDR3 region has 13 residues. Germline CDR1 is KGHDR and CDR2 is SFDVKD. Deletions cut 12 bases from V and 1 base from J, with 11 bases between. The CDR3 loop is CASAGRNTGELFF. The CDR3 DNA is TGTGCCTCGGCGGGGAGGAACACCGGGGAGCTGTTTTTT.

This clonotype was found many times. This chain links TRBV7-8 with TRBJ2-2; TRBD2 matches at 8 bases. The length of the CDR3 is 15 residues. The trim removed 6 bases at V and 0 bases at J, leaving 3 bases unmatched. Germline CDR1 reads SGHVS; CDR2 reads FQNEAQ. For the CDR3, the DNA is TGTGCCAGCAGGCAGACTAGCGCGAACACCGGGGAGCTGTTTTTT. Encoded protein: CASRQTSANTGELFF.

This chain links TRBV7-8 with TRBJ1-6, with D hard to call. Germline assignment: CDR1 SGHVS and CDR2 FQNEAQ. V was clipped by 3 bases and J by 9 bases, with 12 bases between them. This CDR3 region has 14 residues. The CDR3 DNA reads TGTGCCAGCAGCTTGGATAGAAGCGGTTCACCCCTCCACTTT. As protein: CASSLDRSGSPLHF.

The chain joins TRBV10-3 to TRBJ1-6; D not certain. Germline V gives CDR1 ENHRY, CDR2 SYGVKD. V lost 0 bases and J lost 9, with 12 bases in between. The CDR3 is 15 amino acids. CDR3 residues: CAISESTFKGSPLHF. The CDR3 DNA is TGTGCCATCAGTGAGTCGACATTTAAGGGTTCACCCCTCCACTTT.

The rearrangement uses TRBV7-9 and TRBJ2-2; 9 bases map to TRBD2. The CDR3 runs 16 residues. The junction had 12 bases not matched to a gene; V was cut back by 7 bases and J by 6 bases. Germline-derived CDR1 and CDR2 are SEHNR and FQNEAQ (reference sequence). DNA of the CDR3: TGTGCCAGCAACGTAGCGGGGGACACCCCGGCCGGGGAGCTGTTTTTT. It specifies CASNVAGDTPAGELFF.

This clonotype has a handful of counts. This chain uses TRBV24-1 with TRBJ2-1; D is ambiguous. V was shortened by 4 bases and J by 0 bases, with 15 bases between the two germline ends. The CDR3 length is 17 residues. Germline CDR1 KGHDR, CDR2 SFDVKD. The CDR3 is CATSDTEDVVSYNEQFF. Written as DNA, the CDR3 is TGTGCCACCAGTGACACGGAAGACGTGGTCTCCTACAATGAGCAGTTCTTC.

The chain recombines TRBV5-1 with TRBJ2-3; D perhaps matches TRBD1 (8 bases). Per the germline V gene, CDR1 is SGHRS and CDR2 is YFSETQ. The CDR3 sequence is 17 residues long. The germline V and J ends were trimmed by 4 bases and 2 bases, with 20 bases remaining between them. CDR3 loop: CASSGGAGGAHTDTQYF. The CDR3 coding sequence is TGCGCCAGCAGCGGGGGGGCAGGGGGCGCCCACACAGATACGCAGTATTTT.

The genes are TRBV20-1 and TRBJ2-1; D is undetermined. The V gene's germline CDR1 is DFQATT and CDR2 SNEGSKA (reference sequence). The CDR3 runs to 11 residues. CDR3 bases: TGCAGAGCCCGACTTCTTGATGAGCAGTTCTTC. Residues: CRARLLDEQFF.

The V and J genes are TRBV3-1 and TRBJ2-7; no clear D gene. Germline V gene sequence: CDR1 LGHDT, CDR2 YNNKEL (reference sequence). The CDR3 has 15 amino acids. Between the trimmed V and J ends, which lost 1 base and 4 bases, there was a span of 14 bases. CDR3 in DNA: TGTGCCAGCAGCCAAGGGGGTCGGGCTCTATACGAGCAGTACTTC. Translating gives CASSQGGRALYEQYF.

J is TRBJ2-5 and V is TRBV3-1, with a tentative D call TRBD1 (6 bases). CDR3 length equals 14 residues. Trimming took 0 bases from V and 5 from J, leaving 10 bases between them. Germline CDR1 reads LGHDT; CDR2 reads YNNKEL (reference sequence). CDR3 loop: CASSQDDRTETQYF. In DNA, the CDR3 is TGTGCCAGCAGCCAAGACGACAGGACGGAGACCCAGTACTTC.

A few counts support this clonotype. The chain combines TRBV5-1 with TRBJ1-1; possible D gene TRBD1, 6 bases. CDR3 length equals 14 residues. The germline CDR1 and CDR2 sequences are SGHRS and YFSETQ. Deletions cut 4 bases from V and 2 bases from J, with 12 bases between. Here the CDR3 reads CASSPGQFNTEAFF. As DNA, the CDR3 is TGCGCCAGCAGCCCGGGACAATTTAACACTGAAGCTTTCTTT.

CDR3 coding DNA: TGTGCCAGCAACCCGACAGGGGTTCCAGATACGCAGTATTTT. Translating gives CASNPTGVPDTQYF. The V gene is TRBV6-1, the J gene TRBJ2-3, with 8 bases aligning to TRBD1. The V gene end was trimmed by 7 bases and the J gene end by 4 bases; junction bases not matched to a gene: 7. This CDR3 is 14 amino acids long. CDR1 is MNHNS and CDR2 is SASEGT in the germline V gene.

In the case of this clonotype: A much more abundant neighbour one base away suggests this may be a read error. CDR3 sequence: CSARDSANSPLNF. The CDR3 DNA reads TGCAGTGCTAGAGATAGCGCCAATTCACCCCTCAACTTT. This chain joins TRBV20-1 and TRBJ1-6; no firm D call. CDR3 length: 13 residues. Germline V gives CDR1 DFQATT, CDR2 SNEGSKA (reference sequence).

This clonotype has just a few counts. This rearrangement joins TRBV28 to TRBJ1-6, with D perhaps TRBD1 (5 bases). V shed 4 bases and J shed 7 bases, with 11 bases lying between them. The CDR3 sequence is 14 residues long. Germline V lookup: CDR1 MDHEN, CDR2 SYDVKM. In DNA, the CDR3 is TGTGCCAGCAGTTCCCGATGGGGCAATTCACCCCTCCACTTT. Translation: CASSSRWGNSPLHF. Variable domain in full (rest from reference TRBV28 and TRBJ1-6): DVKVTQSSRYLVKRTGEKVFLECVQDMDHENMFWYRQDPGLGLRLIYFSYDVKMKEKGDIPEGYSVSREKKERFSLILESASTNQTSMYLCASSSRWGNSPLHFGNGTRLTVT.

This clonotype was seen ten or more times. The V call is TRBV3-1, the J call TRBJ1-1; possible D gene TRBD1, 6 bases. Germline loops: CDR1 LGHDT, CDR2 YNNKEL (reference sequence). The CDR3 is made up of 14 amino acids. V was cut by 0 bases and J by 11 bases, with 16 bases left in between. The CDR3 region has the DNA TGTGCCAGCAGCCAAGAGGTAGGGGGGCCATGGGCTTTCTTT. Its protein is CASSQEVGGPWAFF. Filled out from reference TRBV3-1 and TRBJ1-1, the complete variable domain reads DTAVSQTPKYLVTQMGNDKSIKCEQNLGHDTMYWYKQDSKKFLKIMFSYNNKELIINETVPNRFSPKSPDKAHLNLHINSLELGDSAVYFCASSQEVGGPWAFFGQGTRLTVV.

The V gene is TRBV7-8, the J gene TRBJ2-5; 8 bases match TRBD1. This CDR3 is built from 15 residues. V dropped 1 base and J dropped 7; count of bases not matched to a gene: 8. CDR1 SGHVS and CDR2 FQNEAQ come from the germline V gene. DNA for the CDR3: TGTGCCAGCAGCTTAGGGACAGGGAGGTTGGGGACCCAGTACTTC. It encodes CASSLGTGRLGTQYF.

The chain employs TRBV2 and TRBJ2-2, with a weak D call TRBD1 (6 bases). Per germline, CDR1 SNHLY and CDR2 FYNNEI. V was pared by 4 bases and J by 2 bases, with 11 bases between. CDR3 length: 15 amino acids. The CDR3 reads CASSGTAINTGELFF. The CDR3 coding sequence is TGTGCCAGCAGTGGGACAGCGATTAACACCGGGGAGCTGTTTTTT.

V gene TRBV4-2 combines with J gene TRBJ1-1; the D is unclear. Trimming stripped 0 bases from V and 6 bases from J, with 11 bases between. CDR1 and CDR2 from the germline V gene are LGHNA and YNFKEQ. This CDR3 is built from 14 residues. DNA for the CDR3: TGTGCCAGCAGCCAAGACAATTCGAAGGCTGAAGCTTTCTTT. Protein sequence: CASSQDNSKAEAFF.

At least ten counts were recorded for this clonotype. The gene calls are TRBV12-3 or TRBV12-4 and TRBJ2-1; the D gene could be TRBD1 or TRBD2 (5 bases each). The CDR3 has 16 amino acids. V was shortened by 5 bases and J by 1 base, with 15 bases between the two germline ends. CDR3 protein: CASSLGGRMSYNEQFF. The CDR3 coding sequence is TGTGCCAGCAGTCTTGGGGGTCGGATGTCCTACAATGAGCAGTTCTTC.

The gene calls are TRBV10-2 and TRBJ1-2, with a tentative D call TRBD1 (6 bases). The V end lost 3 bases, the J end lost 4 bases, and 9 bases lay between the germline ends. Germline lookup yields CDR1 WSHSY and CDR2 SAAADI. This CDR3 comprises 13 residues. DNA for the CDR3: TGCGCCAGCAGTGATACAGGGTCCTATGGCTACACCTTC. Protein sequence: CASSDTGSYGYTF.